These T cell receptor beta chains were read from a single sample in a study of cytomegalovirus exposure and HLA in healthy donors. Method: immunoSEQ multiplex PCR; TCRdb's copy keeps in-frame clones and lacks some. The table includes approximately 120,000 clones, approximately 70% detected once. Sequencing input: PBMCs. The receptors stem from a man between 60 and 75 years old in good health and CMV-seropositive. Both conserved end residues are part of each CDR3. The order of the fields is D gene, clone size, J gene, V gene, CDR3 protein, CDR3 DNA. The D gene is left open where the match is weak. Only part of the rows carry a size: once, few, many, or a class if the clone is expanded.

D: NA; size: NA; J: TRBJ1-4; V: TRBV6-5; CDR3: CASSYSGGDEKLFF; DNA: TGTGCCAGCAGTTACTCCGGGGGGGACGAAAAACTGTTTTTT
D: TRBD1; size: NA; J: TRBJ2-5; V: TRBV11-2; CDR3: CASSWYRGVAETQYF; DNA: TGTGCCAGCAGCTGGTACAGGGGGGTGGCGGAGACCCAGTACTTC
D: TRBD2; size: NA; J: TRBJ2-1; V: TRBV10-1; CDR3: CARTSETSGGRSYNEQFF; DNA: TGCGCCAGGACCTCGGAGACTAGCGGGGGGCGCTCCTACAATGAGCAGTTCTTC
D: NA; size: few; J: TRBJ1-1; V: TRBV29-1; CDR3: CSGMDTLMKAFF; DNA: TGCAGCGGTATGGACACCCTTATGAAGGCTTTCTTT
D: NA; size: once; J: TRBJ1-1; V: TRBV28; CDR3: CASSSGMNTEAFF; DNA: TGTGCCAGCAGCTCAGGGATGAACACTGAAGCTTTCTTT
D: TRBD2; size: NA; J: TRBJ2-7; V: TRBV5-1; CDR3: CASSLGGGNSYEQYF; DNA: TGCGCCAGCAGCTTGGGGGGGGGAAACTCCTACGAGCAGTACTTC
D: NA; size: NA; J: TRBJ1-5; V: TRBV18; CDR3: CASSADDYNQPQHF; DNA: TGTGCCAGCTCAGCGGATGATTATAATCAGCCCCAGCATTTT
D: NA; size: NA; J: TRBJ2-3; V: TRBV5-1; CDR3: CASSQDSDPTDTQYF; DNA: TGCGCCAGCAGCCAGGACTCGGACCCCACAGATACGCAGTATTTT
D: NA; size: NA; J: TRBJ1-1; V: TRBV19; CDR3: CASSIGQGGAEAFF; DNA: TGTGCCAGTAGTATAGGGCAGGGTGGGGCTGAAGCTTTCTTT
D: NA; size: NA; J: TRBJ1-1; V: TRBV30; CDR3: CAWSVWQGPRINTEAFF; DNA: TGTGCCTGGAGTGTATGGCAGGGTCCGAGAATAAACACTGAAGCTTTCTTT
D: NA; size: once; J: TRBJ2-3; V: TRBV18; CDR3: CASSPRPQVEDTQYF; DNA: TGTGCCAGCTCACCCCGGCCTCAGGTGGAAGATACGCAGTATTTT
D: TRBD2; size: NA; J: TRBJ2-1; V: TRBV4-1; CDR3: CASSQEFGGGDYNEQFF; DNA: TGCGCCAGCAGCCAAGAGTTCGGCGGGGGGGACTACAATGAGCAGTTCTTC
D: NA; size: NA; J: TRBJ2-7; V: TRBV28; CDR3: CASSLPNVQGGYF; DNA: TGTGCCAGCAGTTTGCCCAATGTTCAGGGGGGCTACTTC
D: TRBD2; size: NA; J: TRBJ2-1; V: TRBV9; CDR3: CASSVGAGGPNEQFF; DNA: TGTGCCAGCAGCGTAGGAGCGGGGGGGCCAAATGAGCAGTTCTTC
D: NA; size: many; J: TRBJ1-1; V: TRBV29-1; CDR3: CSVRQGQATEAFF; DNA: TGCAGCGTTAGGCAGGGTCAAGCCACTGAAGCTTTCTTT
D: NA; size: once; J: TRBJ1-3; V: TRBV4-2; CDR3: CASSHPSGGGLGNTIYF; DNA: TGTGCCAGCAGCCACCCCTCGGGAGGGGGGTTGGGAAACACCATATATTTT
D: TRBD1; size: NA; J: TRBJ1-4; V: TRBV6-6; CDR3: CASTGGQVNEKLFF; DNA: TGTGCCAGCACAGGGGGCCAGGTGAATGAAAAACTGTTTTTT
D: NA; size: NA; J: TRBJ1-1; V: TRBV11-3; CDR3: CASSLVVDTEAFF; DNA: TGTGCCAGCAGCTTAGTAGTCGACACTGAAGCTTTCTTT
D: NA; size: NA; J: TRBJ2-1; V: TRBV28; CDR3: CASKTPGHNYNEQFF; DNA: TGTGCCAGCAAGACGCCGGGACACAATTACAATGAGCAGTTCTTC
D: NA; size: NA; J: TRBJ2-3; V: TRBV7-2; CDR3: CASSLFPAGSTDTQYF; DNA: TGTGCCAGCAGCTTATTTCCGGCGGGGAGCACAGATACGCAGTATTTT
D: TRBD1; size: NA; J: TRBJ1-5; V: TRBV15; CDR3: CATSPLDRGDQPQHF; DNA: TGTGCCACCAGCCCGTTGGACAGGGGAGATCAGCCCCAGCATTTT
D: TRBD1; size: NA; J: TRBJ2-7; V: TRBV10-2; CDR3: CASRGQGGPYF; DNA: TGCGCCAGCAGGGGACAGGGTGGGCCGTACTTC
D: NA; size: NA; J: TRBJ2-5; V: TRBV19; CDR3: CASSPARSVVETQYF; DNA: TGTGCCAGTAGTCCCGCCAGGTCAGTTGTGGAGACCCAGTACTTC
D: TRBD2; size: NA; J: TRBJ2-7; V: TRBV7-8; CDR3: CASSSTSGGPYEQYF; DNA: TGTGCCAGCAGCTCCACTAGCGGGGGACCCTACGAGCAGTACTTC
D: NA; size: few; J: TRBJ2-7; V: TRBV5-1; CDR3: CASSPGTLPYEQYF; DNA: TGCGCCAGCAGCCCGGGGACATTACCCTACGAGCAGTACTTC
D: TRBD1; size: NA; J: TRBJ2-7; V: TRBV5-1; CDR3: CASTTFDRAYEQYF; DNA: TGCGCCAGCACCACCTTCGACAGGGCCTACGAGCAGTACTTC
D: NA; size: NA; J: TRBJ2-7; V: TRBV6-6; CDR3: CASSYTTPTGYEQYF; DNA: TGTGCCAGCAGCTATACGACTCCCACCGGGTACGAGCAGTACTTC
D: NA; size: few; J: TRBJ1-4; V: TRBV4-1; CDR3: CASSQEYRVTTNEKLFF; DNA: TGCGCCAGCAGCCAAGAATACAGGGTCACAACTAATGAAAAACTGTTTTTT
D: NA; size: NA; J: TRBJ1-5; V: TRBV4-1; CDR3: CASSQHGRGGNQPQHF; DNA: TGCGCCAGCAGCCAACATGGGCGCGGGGGAAATCAGCCCCAGCATTTT
D: NA; size: once; J: TRBJ1-1; V: TRBV30; CDR3: CAWSNGESLGTEAFF; DNA: TGTGCCTGGAGTAACGGGGAGTCATTGGGGACTGAAGCTTTCTTT
D: NA; size: NA; J: TRBJ2-3; V: TRBV1; CDR3: CTSCRGGGADTQYF; DNA: TGCACCAGCTGCCGGGGCGGGGGGGCGGATACGCAGTATTTT
D: TRBD2; size: NA; J: TRBJ2-2; V: TRBV28; CDR3: CASRHSGGALDGELFF; DNA: TGTGCCAGCAGACATAGCGGGGGGGCTCTTGACGGGGAGCTGTTTTTT
D: NA; size: NA; J: TRBJ2-6; V: TRBV7-8; CDR3: CASSLNFPGSGANVLTF; DNA: TGTGCCAGCAGCTTAAATTTCCCGGGCTCTGGGGCCAACGTCCTGACTTTC
D: NA; size: NA; J: TRBJ2-2; V: TRBV7-2; CDR3: CASSESVGGTGELFF; DNA: TGTGCCAGCAGCGAGAGTGTGGGCGGGACGGGGGAGCTGTTTTTT
D: NA; size: NA; J: TRBJ1-3; V: TRBV7-2; CDR3: CASSPGGNTIYF; DNA: TGTGCCAGCAGCCCCGGTGGAAACACCATATATTTT
D: TRBD2; size: few; J: TRBJ2-7; V: TRBV7-3; CDR3: CASSLRAGVEQYF; DNA: TGTGCCAGCAGCTTAAGGGCGGGGGTTGAGCAGTACTTC
D: NA; size: NA; J: TRBJ1-6; V: TRBV12-2; CDR3: CASRSQGSNSPLHF; DNA: TGTGCAAGTCGCTCGCAGGGGAGTAATTCACCCCTCCACTTT
D: NA; size: NA; J: TRBJ2-6; V: TRBV5-1; CDR3: CASEYISGANVLTF; DNA: TGCGCCAGCGAATACATCTCTGGGGCCAACGTCCTGACTTTC
D: NA; size: NA; J: TRBJ2-7; V: TRBV7-7; CDR3: CASSLQQGDEQYF; DNA: TGTGCTAGCAGCTTACAGCAGGGTGACGAGCAGTACTTC
D: TRBD1; size: few; J: TRBJ2-5; V: TRBV28; CDR3: CASSLDGRGNRETQYF; DNA: TGTGCCAGCAGTTTAGATGGCAGGGGGAATAGAGAGACCCAGTACTTC
D: TRBD2; size: NA; J: TRBJ2-1; V: TRBV5-1; CDR3: CASNSAGGYSSRSSYNEQFF; DNA: TGCGCCAGCAATTCGGCGGGGGGGTACTCTTCACGCAGCTCCTACAATGAGCAGTTCTTC
D: NA; size: NA; J: TRBJ1-4; V: TRBV14; CDR3: CASSPVRGREKLFF; DNA: TGTGCCAGCAGCCCCGTCCGAGGTCGCGAAAAACTGTTTTTT
D: TRBD2; size: NA; J: TRBJ2-7; V: TRBV28; CDR3: CASSLWSLAGGPGEQYF; DNA: TGTGCCAGCAGTTTATGGTCTCTAGCGGGGGGGCCGGGTGAGCAGTACTTC
D: TRBD2; size: NA; J: TRBJ2-7; V: TRBV14; CDR3: CASSEGLAAGYEQYF; DNA: TGTGCCAGCAGCGAGGGACTAGCGGCTGGCTACGAGCAGTACTTC
D: TRBD1; size: NA; J: TRBJ1-4; V: TRBV6-5; CDR3: CASSYLGQGTEKLFF; DNA: TGTGCCAGCAGTTACTTGGGACAGGGGACTGAAAAACTGTTTTTT
D: TRBD1; size: few; J: TRBJ1-2; V: TRBV5-6; CDR3: CASSVPGQAFGYTF; DNA: TGTGCCAGCAGCGTACCGGGACAGGCCTTCGGCTACACCTTC
D: TRBD1; size: NA; J: TRBJ1-1; V: TRBV4-1; CDR3: CASRLDRVLWARTEAFF; DNA: TGCGCCAGCAGACTGGACAGGGTACTCTGGGCCCGGACTGAAGCTTTCTTT
D: NA; size: NA; J: TRBJ2-3; V: TRBV7-3; CDR3: CASSLSPRGSTDTQYF; DNA: TGTGCCAGCAGCTTATCCCCGAGAGGTTCAACAGATACGCAGTATTTT